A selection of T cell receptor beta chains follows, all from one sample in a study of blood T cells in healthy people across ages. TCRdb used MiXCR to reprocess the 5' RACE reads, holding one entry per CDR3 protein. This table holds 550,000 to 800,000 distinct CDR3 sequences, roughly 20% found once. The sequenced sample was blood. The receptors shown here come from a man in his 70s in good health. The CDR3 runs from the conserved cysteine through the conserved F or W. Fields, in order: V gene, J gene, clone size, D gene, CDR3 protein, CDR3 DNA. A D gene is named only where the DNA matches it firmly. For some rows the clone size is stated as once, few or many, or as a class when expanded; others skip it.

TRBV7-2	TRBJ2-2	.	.	CASSLAGADTGELFF	TGTGCCAGCAGCTTAGCGGGGGCGGACACCGGGGAGCTGTTTTTT
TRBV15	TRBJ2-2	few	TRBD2	CATSRVAGELTGELFF	TGTGCCACCAGCAGAGTTGCGGGAGAGTTAACCGGGGAGCTGTTTTTT
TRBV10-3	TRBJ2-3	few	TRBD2	CAISEGTSGSSDTQYF	TGTGCCATCAGTGAGGGGACTAGCGGGAGCTCAGATACGCAGTATTTT
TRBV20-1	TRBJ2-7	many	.	CSARDPGGPGNEQYF	TGCAGTGCTAGGGATCCAGGGGGGCCTGGAAACGAGCAGTACTTC
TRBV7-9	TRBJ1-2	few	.	CASSQPGEANYGYTF	TGTGCCAGCAGCCAACCGGGAGAAGCTAACTATGGCTACACCTTC
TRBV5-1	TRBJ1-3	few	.	CASSLQPGSTIYF	TGCGCCAGCAGCTTACAGCCTGGAAGCACCATATACTTT
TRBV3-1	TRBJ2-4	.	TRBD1	CASSPTGVRDIQYF	TGTGCCAGCAGCCCGACAGGGGTAAGGGACATTCAGTACTTC
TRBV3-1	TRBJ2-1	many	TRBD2	CASSQDELAVSYNEQFF	TGTGCCAGCAGCCAAGATGAACTAGCGGTCTCCTACAATGAGCAGTTCTTC
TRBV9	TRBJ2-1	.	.	CASSVDGANEQFF	TGTGCCAGCAGCGTAGACGGGGCAAATGAGCAGTTCTTC
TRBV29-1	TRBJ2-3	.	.	CSVESEGTDTQYF	TGCAGCGTTGAATCCGAGGGCACAGATACGCAGTATTTT
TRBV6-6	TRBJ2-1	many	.	CASTIGGPNEQFF	TGTGCCAGCACCATCGGGGGCCCCAATGAGCAGTTCTTC
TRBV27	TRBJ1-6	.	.	CASRISNSPLHF	TGTGCCAGCCGAATATCCAATTCACCCCTCCACTTT
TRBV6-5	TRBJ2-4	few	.	CASSYSARAIYIQYF	TGTGCCAGCAGTTACTCGGCCAGGGCCATTTACATTCAGTACTTC
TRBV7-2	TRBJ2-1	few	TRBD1	CASSLIGQGSDEQFF	TGTGCCAGCAGCTTGATTGGACAGGGCAGCGATGAGCAGTTCTTC
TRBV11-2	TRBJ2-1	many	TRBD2	CASSLSGRANEQFF	TGTGCCAGCAGCTTGTCCGGGAGGGCCAATGAGCAGTTCTTC
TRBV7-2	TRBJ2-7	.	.	CASSSWGENVGHEQYF	TGTGCCAGCAGTTCCTGGGGGGAGAACGTAGGACACGAGCAGTACTTC
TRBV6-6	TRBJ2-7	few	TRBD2	CASRPREGSEQYF	TGTGCCAGCAGACCTAGGGAGGGGAGTGAGCAGTACTTC
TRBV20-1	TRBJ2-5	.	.	CSATGGFETQYF	TGCAGTGCTACCGGGGGATTCGAGACCCAGTACTTC
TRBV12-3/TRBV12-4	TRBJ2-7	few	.	CASSSTAISSYEQYF	TGTGCCAGCAGTTCGACAGCGATCAGCTCCTACGAGCAGTACTTC
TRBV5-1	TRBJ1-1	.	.	CASSLVAATEAFF	TGCGCCAGCAGCTTGGTGGCAGCCACTGAAGCTTTCTTT
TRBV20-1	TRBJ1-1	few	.	CSARVQVGGRTNTEAFF	TGCAGTGCTAGAGTGCAAGTGGGGGGACGAACGAACACTGAAGCTTTCTTT
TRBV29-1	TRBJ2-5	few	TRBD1	CSTRQGQETQYF	TGCAGCACCCGACAGGGACAAGAGACCCAGTACTTC
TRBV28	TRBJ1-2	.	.	CASSLGGAVGPVGYGYTF	TGTGCCAGCAGTTTAGGGGGGGCTGTCGGCCCAGTTGGGTATGGCTACACCTTC
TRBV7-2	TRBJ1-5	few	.	CASSLMRDQPQHF	TGTGCCAGCAGCTTAATGAGGGATCAGCCCCAGCATTTT